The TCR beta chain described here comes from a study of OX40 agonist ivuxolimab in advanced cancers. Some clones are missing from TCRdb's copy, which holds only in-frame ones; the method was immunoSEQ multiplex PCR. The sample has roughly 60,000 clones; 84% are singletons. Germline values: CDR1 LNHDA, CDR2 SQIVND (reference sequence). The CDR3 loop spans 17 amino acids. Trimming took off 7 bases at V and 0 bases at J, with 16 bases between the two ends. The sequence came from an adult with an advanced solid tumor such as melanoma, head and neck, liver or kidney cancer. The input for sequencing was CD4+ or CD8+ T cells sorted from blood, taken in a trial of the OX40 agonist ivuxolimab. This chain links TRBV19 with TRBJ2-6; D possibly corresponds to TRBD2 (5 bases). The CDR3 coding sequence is TGTGCCAGTAAGGCGGGCAGTGTTAGCTCTGGGGCCAACGTCCTGACTTTC. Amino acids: CASKAGSVSSGANVLTF.